This record covers a single T cell receptor beta chain. Its antigen is unidentified. The record originates from a study of T cells expressing NK-cell markers. Production of TCR beta cDNA relied on 5'RACE template switching with UMIs. TCRdb re-called the 5' RACE reads; one entry per CDR3 protein, DNA not given. This listing includes approximately 15,000 distinct CDR3 sequences. Study-wide results and limits: For four donors, these clonotypes were likewise the leading ones in the CD3+CD56-NKG2C+ fraction. Dominant NKG2C+ clonotype frequencies of about 1.0-7.0% of CD8+ T cells were measured in roughly 6 donors. HCMV specificity of the expanded NKG2C+ T cell clones was not established.

The CDR3 runs to 12 residues. Germline CDR1 reads SGHTA; CDR2 reads FQGNSA. The sample was blood T cells: a sorted CD56 or NKG2C T cell subset, CD4+ or CD8+ T cells, or bulk PBMC T cells (not recorded which). The sequence was obtained from a man aged 18 to 69 in good health. The V call is TRBV7-2, the J call TRBJ2-7. CDR3 in amino acids: CASSLGTGRQYF.